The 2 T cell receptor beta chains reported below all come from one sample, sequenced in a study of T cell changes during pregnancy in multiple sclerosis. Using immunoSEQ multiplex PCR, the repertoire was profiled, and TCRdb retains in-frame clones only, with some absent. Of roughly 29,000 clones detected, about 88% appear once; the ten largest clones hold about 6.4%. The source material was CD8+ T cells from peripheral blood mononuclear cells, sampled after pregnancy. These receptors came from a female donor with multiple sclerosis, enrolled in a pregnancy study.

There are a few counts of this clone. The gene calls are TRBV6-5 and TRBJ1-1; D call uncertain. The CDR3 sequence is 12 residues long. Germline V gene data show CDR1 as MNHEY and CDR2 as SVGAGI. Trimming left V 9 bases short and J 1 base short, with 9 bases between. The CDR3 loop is CASAPGNTEAFF. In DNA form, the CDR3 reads TGTGCCAGTGCCCCGGGGAACACTGAAGCTTTCTTT.

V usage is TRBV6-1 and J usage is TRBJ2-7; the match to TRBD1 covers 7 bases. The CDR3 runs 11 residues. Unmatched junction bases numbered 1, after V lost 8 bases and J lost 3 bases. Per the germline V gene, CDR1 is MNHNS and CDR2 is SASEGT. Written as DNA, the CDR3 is TGTGCCAGCGGGGACAGCTACGAGCAGTACTTC. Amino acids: CASGDSYEQYF.